This record covers a single T cell receptor beta chain. The data derive from a study of blood T cell repertoires in COVID-19. Turning to the study itself: Samples came from the United States, Italy and Spain, spanning acute and convalescent COVID-19. PBMCs, B-cell-depleted T cells, or T cells provided the cDNA or gDNA that made up the material.

Original processing methods: Reference gene primer amplification in the assay estimated nucleated cell counts. Libraries were prepared by immunoSEQ multiplex PCR; TCRdb keeps only in-frame clonotypes and omits some of them. For V, J and clone size, that table is used; D and trimming come from the DNA. The table has about 280,000 clones, about 85% seen once. Between the trimmed V and J ends, which lost 3 bases and 5 bases, there was a span of 16 bases. The CDR3 has 15 amino acids. Germline CDR1 is MNHEY and CDR2 is SMNVEV (reference sequence). The clonotype comes from a human donor in a cohort sampled during active COVID-19. The source material was peripheral blood. The chain combines TRBV27 with TRBJ2-5; perhaps TRBD1 as D (5 bases). For the CDR3, the DNA is TGTGCCAGCAGTTTGGGCAGGGATTCTTGGGAGACCCAGTACTTC. It specifies CASSLGRDSWETQYF.